This entry is about one TCR beta chain. Sequencing used cDNA as its template, made by extracting RNA and reverse transcribing it. Clones were read by immunoSEQ multiplex PCR, and TCRdb kept only the in-frame ones, dropping some. The sample lists some 130,000 clones, approximately 58% occurring once. This specimen belongs to a study of CD8+ T cells in alopecia areata. Germline V gene lookup returns CDR1 SQVTM and CDR2 ANQGSEA. V dropped 6 bases and J dropped 4 bases, with 19 bases sitting between them. The CDR3 extends over 14 amino acids. Sequenced here: CD4+ T cells sorted from blood, sampled at week 0. V usage is TRBV29-1 and J usage is TRBJ2-7, with D perhaps TRBD1 or TRBD2 (6 bases each). The origin of this receptor is a human donor with alopecia areata. In DNA form, the CDR3 reads TGCAGCGTCCAAAAGGGGGACTCATTATACGAGCAGTACTTC. Encoded protein: CSVQKGDSLYEQYF.